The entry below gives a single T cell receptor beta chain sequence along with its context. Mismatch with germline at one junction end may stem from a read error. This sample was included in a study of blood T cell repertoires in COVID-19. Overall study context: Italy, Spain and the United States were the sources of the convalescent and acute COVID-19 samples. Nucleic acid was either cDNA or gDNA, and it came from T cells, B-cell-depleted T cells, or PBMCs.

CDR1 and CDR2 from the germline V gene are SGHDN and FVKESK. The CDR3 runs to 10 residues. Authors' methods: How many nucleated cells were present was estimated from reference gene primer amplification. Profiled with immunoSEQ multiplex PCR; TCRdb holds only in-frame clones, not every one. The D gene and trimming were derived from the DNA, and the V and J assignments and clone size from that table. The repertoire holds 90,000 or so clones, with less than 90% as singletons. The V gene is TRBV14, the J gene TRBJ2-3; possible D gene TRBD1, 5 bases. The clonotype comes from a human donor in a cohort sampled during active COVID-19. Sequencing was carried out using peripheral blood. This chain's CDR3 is CASGAETQYF. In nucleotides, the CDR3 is TGTGCCAGCGGGGCAGAAACGCAGTATTTT.